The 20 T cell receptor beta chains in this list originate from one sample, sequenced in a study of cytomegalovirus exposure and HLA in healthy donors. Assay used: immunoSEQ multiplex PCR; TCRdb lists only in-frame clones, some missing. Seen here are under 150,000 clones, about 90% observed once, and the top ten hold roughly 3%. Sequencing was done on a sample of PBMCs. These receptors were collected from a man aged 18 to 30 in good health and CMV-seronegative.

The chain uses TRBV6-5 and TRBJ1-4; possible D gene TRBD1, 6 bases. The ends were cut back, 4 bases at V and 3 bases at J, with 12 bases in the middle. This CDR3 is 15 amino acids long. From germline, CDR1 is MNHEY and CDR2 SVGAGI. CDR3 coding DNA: TGTGCCAGCAGTTTGAGGGGGAGCGCTAATGAAAAACTGTTTTTT. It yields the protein CASSLRGSANEKLFF.

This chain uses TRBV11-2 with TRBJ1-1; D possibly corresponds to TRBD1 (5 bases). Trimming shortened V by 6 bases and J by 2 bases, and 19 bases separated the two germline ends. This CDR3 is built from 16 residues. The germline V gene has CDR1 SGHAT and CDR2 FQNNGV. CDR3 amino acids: CASSPIWGHGNTEAFF. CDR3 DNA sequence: TGTGCCAGCAGTCCCATTTGGGGCCACGGTAACACTGAAGCTTTCTTT.

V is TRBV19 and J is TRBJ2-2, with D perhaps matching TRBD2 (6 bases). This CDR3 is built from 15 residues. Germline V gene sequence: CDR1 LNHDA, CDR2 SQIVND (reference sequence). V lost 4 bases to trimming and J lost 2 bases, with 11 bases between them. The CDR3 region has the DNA TGTGCCAGTAGTAAGAGGAGGGACAACACCGGGGAGCTGTTTTTT. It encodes CASSKRRDNTGELFF.

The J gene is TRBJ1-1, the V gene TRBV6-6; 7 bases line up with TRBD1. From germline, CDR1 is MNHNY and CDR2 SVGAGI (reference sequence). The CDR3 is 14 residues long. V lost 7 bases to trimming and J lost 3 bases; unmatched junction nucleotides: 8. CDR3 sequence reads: CASTQGVWDTEAFF. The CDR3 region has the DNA TGTGCCAGCACTCAGGGGGTGTGGGACACTGAAGCTTTCTTT.

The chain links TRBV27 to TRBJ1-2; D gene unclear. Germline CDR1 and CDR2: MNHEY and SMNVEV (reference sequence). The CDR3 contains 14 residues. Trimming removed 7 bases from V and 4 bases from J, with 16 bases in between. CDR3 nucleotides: TGTGCCAGCACCCAAAGTGGGAGGGTCTATGGCTACACCTTC. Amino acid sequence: CASTQSGRVYGYTF.

CDR3 in DNA: TGCGCCAGCAGCCAAGATATCCAGCGGGAGGGTTATGCCACCACCTACAATGAGCAGTTCTTC. Amino acid sequence: CASSQDIQREGYATTYNEQFF. The chain combines TRBV4-3 with TRBJ2-1, with 10 nucleotides matching TRBD2. J was trimmed by 2 bases and V by 0 bases; bases with no gene match: 16. Germline assignment: CDR1 LGHNA and CDR2 YSLEER. CDR3 length equals 21 residues.

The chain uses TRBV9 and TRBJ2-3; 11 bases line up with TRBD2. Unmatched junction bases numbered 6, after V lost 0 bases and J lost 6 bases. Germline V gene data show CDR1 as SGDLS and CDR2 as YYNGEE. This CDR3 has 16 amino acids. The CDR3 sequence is CASSVESTSGTDTQYF. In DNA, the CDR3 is TGTGCCAGCAGCGTAGAATCGACTAGCGGGACTGATACGCAGTATTTT.

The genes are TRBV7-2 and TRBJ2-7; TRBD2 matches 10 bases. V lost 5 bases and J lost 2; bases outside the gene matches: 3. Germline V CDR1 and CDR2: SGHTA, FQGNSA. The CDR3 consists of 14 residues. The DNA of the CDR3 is TGTGCCAGCAGCACTAGCGGGAACGCCTACGAGCAGTACTTC. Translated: CASSTSGNAYEQYF.

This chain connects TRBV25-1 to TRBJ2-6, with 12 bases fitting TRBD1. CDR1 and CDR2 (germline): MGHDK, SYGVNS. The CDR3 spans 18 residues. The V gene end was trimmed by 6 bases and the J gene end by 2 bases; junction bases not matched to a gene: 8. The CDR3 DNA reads TGTGCCAGCAGCCAACCGGGACAGGGGGCGACTGGGGCCAACGTCCTGACTTTC. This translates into CASSQPGQGATGANVLTF.

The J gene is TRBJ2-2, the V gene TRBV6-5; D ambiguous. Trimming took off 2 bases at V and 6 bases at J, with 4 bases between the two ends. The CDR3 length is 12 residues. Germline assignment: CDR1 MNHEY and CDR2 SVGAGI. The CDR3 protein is CASSYLSGELFF. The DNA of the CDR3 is TGTGCCAGCAGTTACCTCTCCGGGGAGCTGTTTTTT.

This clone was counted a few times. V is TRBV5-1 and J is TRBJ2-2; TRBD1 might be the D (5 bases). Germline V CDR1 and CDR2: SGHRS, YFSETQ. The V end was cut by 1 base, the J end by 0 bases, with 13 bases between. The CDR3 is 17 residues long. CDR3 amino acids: CASSLWGGQANTGELFF. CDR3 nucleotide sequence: TGCGCCAGCAGCTTGTGGGGCGGACAAGCGAACACCGGGGAGCTGTTTTTT.

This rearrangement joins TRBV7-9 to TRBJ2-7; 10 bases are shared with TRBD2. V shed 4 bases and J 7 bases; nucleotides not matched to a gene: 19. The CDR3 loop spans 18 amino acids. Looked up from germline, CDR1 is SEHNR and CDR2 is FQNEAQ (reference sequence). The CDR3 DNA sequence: TGTGCCAGCAGCTCCAAAGCGGGGGGGCTACGAGTAATGGGAGAGCAGTACTTC. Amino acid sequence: CASSSKAGGLRVMGEQYF.

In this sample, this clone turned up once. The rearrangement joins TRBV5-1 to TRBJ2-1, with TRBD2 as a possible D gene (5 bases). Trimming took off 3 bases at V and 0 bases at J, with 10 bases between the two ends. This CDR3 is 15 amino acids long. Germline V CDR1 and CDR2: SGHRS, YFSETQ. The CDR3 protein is CASSWEGSSYNEQFF. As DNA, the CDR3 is TGCGCCAGCAGCTGGGAAGGGAGCTCCTACAATGAGCAGTTCTTC.

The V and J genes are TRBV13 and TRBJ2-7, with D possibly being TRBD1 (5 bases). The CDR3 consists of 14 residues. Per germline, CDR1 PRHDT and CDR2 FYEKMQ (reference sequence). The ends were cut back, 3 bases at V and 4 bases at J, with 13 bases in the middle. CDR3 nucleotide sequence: TGTGCCAGCAGCTTTCGGCTGGGGCTTTACGAGCAGTACTTC. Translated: CASSFRLGLYEQYF. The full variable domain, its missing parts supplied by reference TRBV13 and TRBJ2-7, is AAGVIQSPRHLIKEKRETATLKCYPIPRHDTVYWYQQGPGQDPQFLISFYEKMQSDKGSIPDRFSAQQFSDYHSELNMSSLELGDSALYFCASSFRLGLYEQYFGPGTRLTVT.

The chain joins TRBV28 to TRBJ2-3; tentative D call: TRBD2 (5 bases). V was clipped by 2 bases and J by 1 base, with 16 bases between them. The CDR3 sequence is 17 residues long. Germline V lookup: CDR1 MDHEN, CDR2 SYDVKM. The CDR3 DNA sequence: TGTGCCAGCAGTTTAGAAACGGGGAGTGTACGCACAGATACGCAGTATTTT. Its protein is CASSLETGSVRTDTQYF. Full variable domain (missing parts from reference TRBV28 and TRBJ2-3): DVKVTQSSRYLVKRTGEKVFLECVQDMDHENMFWYRQDPGLGLRLIYFSYDVKMKEKGDIPEGYSVSREKKERFSLILESASTNQTSMYLCASSLETGSVRTDTQYFGPGTRLTVL.

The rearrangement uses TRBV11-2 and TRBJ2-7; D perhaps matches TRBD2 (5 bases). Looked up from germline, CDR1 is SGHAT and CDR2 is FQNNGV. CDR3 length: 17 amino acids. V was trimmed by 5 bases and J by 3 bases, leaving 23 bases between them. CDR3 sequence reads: CASSPPGPSRRYYEQYF. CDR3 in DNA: TGTGCCAGCAGCCCCCCTGGTCCTAGCAGGCGTTACTACGAGCAGTACTTC. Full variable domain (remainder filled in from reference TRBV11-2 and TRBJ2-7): EAGVAQSPRYKIIEKRQSVAFWCNPISGHATLYWYQQILGQGPKLLIQFQNNGVVDDSQLPKDRFSAERLKGVDSTLKIQPAKLEDSAVYLCASSPPGPSRRYYEQYFGPGTRLTVT.

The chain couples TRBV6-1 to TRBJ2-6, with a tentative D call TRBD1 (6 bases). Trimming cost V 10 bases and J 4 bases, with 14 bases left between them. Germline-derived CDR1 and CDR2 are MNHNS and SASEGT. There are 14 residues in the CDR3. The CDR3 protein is CAITQGSGANVLTF. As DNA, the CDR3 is TGTGCCATCACACAGGGTTCAGGGGCCAACGTCCTGACTTTC.

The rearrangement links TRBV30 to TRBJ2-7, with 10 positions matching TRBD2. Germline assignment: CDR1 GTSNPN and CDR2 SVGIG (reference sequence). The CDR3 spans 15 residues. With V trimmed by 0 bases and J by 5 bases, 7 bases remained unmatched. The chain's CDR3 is CAWSVAGGPSDEQYF. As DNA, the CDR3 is TGTGCCTGGAGTGTAGCGGGAGGGCCCTCGGACGAGCAGTACTTC.

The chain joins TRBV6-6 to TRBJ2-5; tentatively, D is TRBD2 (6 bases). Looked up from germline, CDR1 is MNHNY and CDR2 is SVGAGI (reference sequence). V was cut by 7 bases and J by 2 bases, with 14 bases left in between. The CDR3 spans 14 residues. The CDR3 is CASTAQGLQETQYF. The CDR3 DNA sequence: TGTGCCAGCACTGCCCAGGGACTTCAAGAGACCCAGTACTTC.

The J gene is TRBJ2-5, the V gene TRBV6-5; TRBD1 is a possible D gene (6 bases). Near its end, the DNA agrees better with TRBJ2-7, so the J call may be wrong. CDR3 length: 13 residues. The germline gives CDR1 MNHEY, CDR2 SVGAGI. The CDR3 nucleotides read TGTGCCAGCAGTTCCCCCCCAGGGGACGAGCAGTACTTC. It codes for CASSSPPGDEQYF.